What follows are 9 T cell receptor beta chains derived from one specimen sequenced in a study of T cell responses to AZD1222 COVID-19 vaccine. Sequencing used immunoSEQ multiplex PCR; TCRdb keeps in-frame clones, though not all of them. The sample yields over 110,000 clones, 90% to 95% seen once. Here the sequenced sample was peripheral blood, taken after recovery from COVID-19. The receptors come from an adult who had recovered from COVID-19.

V and J are TRBV10-1 and TRBJ2-5, with D unclear. The CDR3 covers 13 residues. The germline CDR1 and CDR2 sequences are WNHNN and SYGVQD (reference sequence). V lost 6 bases and J lost 3, with 11 bases in between. The CDR3 loop is CASREQLKETQYF. CDR3 nucleotide sequence: TGCGCCAGCAGAGAACAACTAAAAGAGACCCAGTACTTC.

The gene calls are TRBV19 and TRBJ2-7; 15 bases align to TRBD2. This CDR3 spans 19 amino acids. Germline lookup yields CDR1 LNHDA and CDR2 SQIVND (reference sequence). The junction had 8 bases not matched to a gene; V was cut back by 1 base and J by 1 base. Here the CDR3 DNA reads TGTGCCAGTAGTATAGGGACTAGCGGGAGGGCCCTCTCTTCCTACGAGCAGTACTTC. Amino acids: CASSIGTSGRALSSYEQYF.

The rearrangement uses TRBV9 and TRBJ2-1, with D possibly TRBD2 on 6 matching bases. Germline CDR1 SGDLS, CDR2 YYNGEE. The V and J ends lost 0 bases and 7 bases respectively, with 14 bases between them. CDR3 length: 15 residues. CDR3 in amino acids: CASSVGGEPGNEQFF. The DNA for the CDR3 is TGTGCCAGCAGCGTAGGGGGGGAGCCGGGAAATGAGCAGTTCTTC.

The V and J genes are TRBV7-2 and TRBJ1-1, with D possibly being TRBD1 (6 bases). The CDR3 is made up of 14 amino acids. Germline V gene sequence: CDR1 SGHTA, CDR2 FQGNSA. Trimming pared 5 bases from V and 7 bases from J, leaving 17 bases between. CDR3 bases: TGTGCCAGCAGCCCCCTCGACAGGACGGGTGAAGCTTTCTTT. Translating it yields CASSPLDRTGEAFF.

V usage is TRBV7-9 and J usage is TRBJ2-7; no clear D. V lost 3 bases, J lost 3 bases, and 15 bases lay in between. From germline, CDR1 is SEHNR and CDR2 FQNEAQ (reference sequence). The CDR3 is 15 amino acids. In DNA form, the CDR3 reads TGTGCCAGCAGCTTCGGCCCTTCCCCTCTCTACGAGCAGTACTTC. As protein: CASSFGPSPLYEQYF.

This clone was observed a handful of times. The genes are TRBV6-1 and TRBJ1-5; perhaps TRBD1 as D (5 bases). Between the trimmed V and J ends, which lost 2 bases and 7 bases, there was a span of 9 bases. Germline values: CDR1 MNHNS, CDR2 SASEGT. CDR3 length equals 13 residues. The CDR3 region has the DNA TGTGCCAGCAGTGAACCAGGGTACCAGCCCCAGCATTTT. Amino acids: CASSEPGYQPQHF.

J is TRBJ1-2 and V is TRBV7-9; tentatively, D is TRBD1 (5 bases). The germline V gene encodes CDR1 SEHNR and CDR2 FQNEAQ (reference sequence). V shed 7 bases and J shed 7 bases, with 13 bases lying between them. This CDR3 region has 12 residues. The CDR3 nucleotides are TGTGCCAGCACCCAGGGAGGGGCTGGCTACACCTTC. Encoded protein: CASTQGGAGYTF.

The chain recombines TRBV27 with TRBJ2-1, with a weak D call TRBD1 (5 bases). The CDR3 runs to 14 residues. Trimming stripped 4 bases from V and 9 bases from J, with 16 bases between. The germline CDR1 and CDR2 sequences are MNHEY and SMNVEV (reference sequence). This CDR3 is CASSYVGRGSEQFF. In nucleotides, the CDR3 is TGTGCCAGCAGTTATGTGGGTAGGGGAAGTGAGCAGTTCTTC.

The rearrangement links TRBV5-5 to TRBJ1-2; 7 bases line up with TRBD1. J lost 2 bases, V lost 4 bases, and 2 bases had no gene match. The CDR3 is made up of 13 amino acids. Per germline, CDR1 SGHKS and CDR2 YYEKEE (reference sequence). The CDR3 DNA follows: TGTGCCAGCAGCCCGACAGGGAACTATGGCTACACCTTC. It specifies CASSPTGNYGYTF. Together with reference TRBV5-5 and TRBJ1-2, the CDR3 gives the full variable domain: DAGVTQSPTHLIKTRGQQVTLRCSPISGHKSVSWYQQVLGQGPQFIFQYYEKEERGRGNFPDRFSARQFPNYSSELNVNALLLGDSALYLCASSPTGNYGYTFGSGTRLTVV.